This T cell receptor beta chain was sequenced during a study of shared T cell receptors in the human thymus. This CDR3 comprises 14 residues. The V segment lost 0 bases and the J segment 5 bases; nucleotides outside the gene matches: 4. CDR1 is SEHNR and CDR2 is FQNEAQ in the germline V gene (reference sequence). The repertoire was sequenced with immunoSEQ multiplex PCR; TCRdb's copy has only in-frame clones and lacks some. The sample has 720,000 or so clones, 70% to 90% seen once; the top ten hold 0.0095% to 0.013%. The data were also submitted as part of a second study, on human thymus T cells.

The chain employs TRBV7-9 and TRBJ2-7, with 7 bases fitting TRBD1. The source material was thymocytes. This receptor was taken from a girl under two years old with a congenital heart defect. This CDR3 is CASSLAGGNHEQYF. The DNA of the CDR3 is TGTGCCAGCAGCTTAGCAGGGGGCAATCACGAGCAGTACTTC. Full variable domain (outside the CDR3, taken from reference TRBV7-9 and TRBJ2-7): DTGVSQNPRHKITKRGQNVTFRCDPISEHNRLYWYRQTLGQGPEFLTYFQNEAQLEKSRLLSDRFSAERPKGSFSTLEIQRTEQGDSAMYLCASSLAGGNHEQYFGPGTRLTVT.